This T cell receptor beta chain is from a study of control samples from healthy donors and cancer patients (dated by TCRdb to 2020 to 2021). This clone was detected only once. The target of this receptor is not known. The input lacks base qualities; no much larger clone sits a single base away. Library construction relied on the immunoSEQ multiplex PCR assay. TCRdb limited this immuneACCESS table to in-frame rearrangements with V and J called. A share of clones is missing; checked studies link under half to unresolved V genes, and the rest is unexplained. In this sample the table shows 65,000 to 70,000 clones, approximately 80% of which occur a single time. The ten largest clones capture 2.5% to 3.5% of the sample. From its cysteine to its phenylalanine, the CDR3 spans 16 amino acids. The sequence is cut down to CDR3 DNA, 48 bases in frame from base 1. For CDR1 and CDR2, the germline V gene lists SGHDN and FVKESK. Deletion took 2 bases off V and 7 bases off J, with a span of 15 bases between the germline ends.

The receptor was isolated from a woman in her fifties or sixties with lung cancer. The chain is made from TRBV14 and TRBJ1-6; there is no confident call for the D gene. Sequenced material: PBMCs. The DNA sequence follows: TGTGCCAGCAGCCAAATAATGGTCTCACGGAATTCACCCCTCCACTTT. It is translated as CASSQIMVSRNSPLHF.